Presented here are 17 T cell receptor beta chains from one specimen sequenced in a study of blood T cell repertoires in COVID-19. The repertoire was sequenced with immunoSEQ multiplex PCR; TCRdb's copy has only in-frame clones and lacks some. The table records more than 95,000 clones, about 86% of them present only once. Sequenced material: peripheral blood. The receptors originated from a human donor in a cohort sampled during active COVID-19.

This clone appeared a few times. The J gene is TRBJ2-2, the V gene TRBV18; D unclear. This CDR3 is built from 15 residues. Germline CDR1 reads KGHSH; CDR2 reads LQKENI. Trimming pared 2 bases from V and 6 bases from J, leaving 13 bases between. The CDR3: CASSPLILMAGELFF. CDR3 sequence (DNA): TGTGCCAGCTCACCATTGATACTAATGGCCGGGGAGCTGTTTTTT.

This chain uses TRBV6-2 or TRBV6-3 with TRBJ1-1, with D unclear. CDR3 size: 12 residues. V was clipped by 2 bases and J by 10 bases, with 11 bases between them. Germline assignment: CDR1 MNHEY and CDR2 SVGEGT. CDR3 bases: TGTGCCAGCAGTTACGCGGGGTCTGTAGCTTTCTTT. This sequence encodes CASSYAGSVAFF.

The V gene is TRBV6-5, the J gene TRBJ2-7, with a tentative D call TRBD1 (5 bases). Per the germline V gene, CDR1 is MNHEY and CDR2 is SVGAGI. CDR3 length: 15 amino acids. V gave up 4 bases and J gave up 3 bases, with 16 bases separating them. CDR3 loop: CASSSPRAGHYEQYF. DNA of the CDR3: TGTGCCAGCAGTTCCCCCCGCGCAGGGCACTACGAGCAGTACTTC.

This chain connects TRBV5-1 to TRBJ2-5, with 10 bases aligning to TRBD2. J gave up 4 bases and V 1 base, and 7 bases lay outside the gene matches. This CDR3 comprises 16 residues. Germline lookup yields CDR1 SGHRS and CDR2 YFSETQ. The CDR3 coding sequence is TGCGCCAGCAGCTTGCAAAGCGGGGGGGCCCCAGAGACCCAGTACTTC. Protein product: CASSLQSGGAPETQYF.

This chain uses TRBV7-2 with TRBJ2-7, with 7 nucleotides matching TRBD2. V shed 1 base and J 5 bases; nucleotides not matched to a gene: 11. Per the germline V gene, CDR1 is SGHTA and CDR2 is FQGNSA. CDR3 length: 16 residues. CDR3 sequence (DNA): TGTGCCAGCAGCTTAGGTCAAGCGGGATGGAACCACGAGCAGTACTTC. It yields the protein CASSLGQAGWNHEQYF.

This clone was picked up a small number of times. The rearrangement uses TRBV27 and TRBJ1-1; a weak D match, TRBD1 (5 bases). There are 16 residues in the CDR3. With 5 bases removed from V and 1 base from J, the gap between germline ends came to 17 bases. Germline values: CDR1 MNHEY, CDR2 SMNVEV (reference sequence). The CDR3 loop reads CASSTLGPTGNTEAFF. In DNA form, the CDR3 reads TGTGCCAGCAGTACCCTGGGCCCAACAGGGAACACTGAAGCTTTCTTT.

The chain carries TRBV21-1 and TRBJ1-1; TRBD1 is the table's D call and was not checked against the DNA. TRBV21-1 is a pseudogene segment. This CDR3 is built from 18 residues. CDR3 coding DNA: TGTGCCAGCAGCACTCCCGGACAGGGGGCAGTAAGGAACACTGAAGCTTTCTTT. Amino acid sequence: CASSTPGQGAVRNTEAFF.

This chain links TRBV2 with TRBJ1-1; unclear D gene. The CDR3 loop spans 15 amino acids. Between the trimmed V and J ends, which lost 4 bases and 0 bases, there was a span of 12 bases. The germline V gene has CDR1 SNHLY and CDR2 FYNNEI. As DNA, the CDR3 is TGTGCCAGCAGTGGGCCGATGGTCATGAACACTGAAGCTTTCTTT. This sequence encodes CASSGPMVMNTEAFF.

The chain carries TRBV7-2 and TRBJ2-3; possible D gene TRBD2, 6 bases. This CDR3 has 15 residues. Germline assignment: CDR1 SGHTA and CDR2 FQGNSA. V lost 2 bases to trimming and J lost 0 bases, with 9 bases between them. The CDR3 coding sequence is TGTGCCAGCAGCTTACTAGCGAGTAGCACAGATACGCAGTATTTT. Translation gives CASSLLASSTDTQYF.

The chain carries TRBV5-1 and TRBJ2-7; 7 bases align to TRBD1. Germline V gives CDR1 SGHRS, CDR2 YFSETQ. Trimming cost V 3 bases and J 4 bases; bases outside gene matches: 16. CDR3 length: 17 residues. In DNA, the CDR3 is TGCGCCAGCAGCTCGGAATACGCAGGGGGTGTTGTGTACGAGCAGTACTTC. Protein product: CASSSEYAGGVVYEQYF.

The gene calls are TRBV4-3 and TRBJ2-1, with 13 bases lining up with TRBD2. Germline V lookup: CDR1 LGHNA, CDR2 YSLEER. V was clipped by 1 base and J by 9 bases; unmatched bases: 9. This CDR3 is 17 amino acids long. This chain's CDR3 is CASSQARTSGRPFEQFF. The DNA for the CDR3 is TGCGCCAGCAGCCAAGCCCGGACTAGCGGGAGACCCTTTGAGCAGTTCTTC.

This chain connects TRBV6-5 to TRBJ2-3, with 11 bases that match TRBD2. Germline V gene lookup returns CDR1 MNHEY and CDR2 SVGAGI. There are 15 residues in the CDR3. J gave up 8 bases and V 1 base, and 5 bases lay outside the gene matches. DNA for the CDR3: TGTGCCAGCAGTTACTTGGCTAGCGGGGGGATTACGCAGTATTTT. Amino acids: CASSYLASGGITQYF.

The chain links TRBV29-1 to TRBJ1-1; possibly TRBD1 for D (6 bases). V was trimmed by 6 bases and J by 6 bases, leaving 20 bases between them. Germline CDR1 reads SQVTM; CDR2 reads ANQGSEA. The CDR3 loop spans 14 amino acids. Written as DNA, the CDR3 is TGCAGCGTAGCCTTCTTTCAGGGGTTCTCTGAAGCTTTCTTT. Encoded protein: CSVAFFQGFSEAFF.

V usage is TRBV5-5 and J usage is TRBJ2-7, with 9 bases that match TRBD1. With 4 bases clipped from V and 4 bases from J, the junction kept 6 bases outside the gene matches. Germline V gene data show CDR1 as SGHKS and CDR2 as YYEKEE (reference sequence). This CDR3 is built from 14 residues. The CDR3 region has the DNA TGTGCCAGCAGCCCCGGGACAGGGAGTTACGAGCAGTACTTC. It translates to CASSPGTGSYEQYF.

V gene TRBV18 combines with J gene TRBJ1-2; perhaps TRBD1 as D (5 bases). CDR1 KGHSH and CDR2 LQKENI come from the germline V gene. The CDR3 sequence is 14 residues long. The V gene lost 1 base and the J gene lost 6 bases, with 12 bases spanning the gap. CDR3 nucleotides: TGTGCCAGCTCACCACTAGGAGGGGATGATGGCTACACCTTC. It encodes CASSPLGGDDGYTF.

CDR3 nucleotides: TGTGCCAGCAGTGAAGTGGGGGCCTATGGCTACACCTTC. It codes for CASSEVGAYGYTF. This chain links TRBV6-1 with TRBJ1-2; D is possibly TRBD1 (6 bases). Trimming removed 1 base at V and 4 bases at J, with 7 bases between. The CDR3 is 13 residues long. CDR1 and CDR2 from the germline V gene are MNHNS and SASEGT.

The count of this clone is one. CDR3 sequence reads: CASSLSGGALSGANVLTF. The CDR3 DNA sequence: TGTGCCAGCAGCTTATCAGGGGGTGCCCTCTCTGGGGCCAACGTCCTGACTTTC. This chain links TRBV5-4 with TRBJ2-6; 7 bases are a match to TRBD1. This CDR3 has 18 amino acids. J gave up 0 bases and V 2 bases, and 8 bases lay outside the gene matches. Germline V gene sequence: CDR1 SGHNT, CDR2 YYREEE (reference sequence).